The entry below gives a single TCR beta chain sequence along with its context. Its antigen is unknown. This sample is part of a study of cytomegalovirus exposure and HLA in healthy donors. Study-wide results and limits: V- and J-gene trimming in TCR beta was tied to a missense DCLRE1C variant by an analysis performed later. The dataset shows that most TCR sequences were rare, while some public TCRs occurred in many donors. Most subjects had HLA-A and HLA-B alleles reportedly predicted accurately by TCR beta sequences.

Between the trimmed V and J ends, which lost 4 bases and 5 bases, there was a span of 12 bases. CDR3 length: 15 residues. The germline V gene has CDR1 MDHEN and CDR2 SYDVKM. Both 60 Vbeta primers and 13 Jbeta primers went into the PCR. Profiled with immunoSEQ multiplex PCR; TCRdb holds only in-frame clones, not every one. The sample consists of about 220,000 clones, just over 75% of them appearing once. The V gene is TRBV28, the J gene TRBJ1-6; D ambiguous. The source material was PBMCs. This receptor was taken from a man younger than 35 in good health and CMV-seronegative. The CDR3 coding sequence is TGTGCCAGCAGTTCCGGGTCAGTCAATAATTCACCCCTCCACTTT. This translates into CASSSGSVNNSPLHF.